The 27 T cell receptor beta chains reported below all come from one sample, sequenced in a study of vaccination effects on CD4 cells after COVID-19. Profiling relied on immunoSEQ multiplex PCR, and the TCRdb table lists in-frame clones only, not all of them. The sample has 40,000 to 45,000 clones, 65% to 80% seen once. These receptors' targets are unknown. ViraFEST used viral peptide pools to expand antigen-specific CD4+ T cells before sequencing. Researchers isolated CD4+ T cells once around 11 days of culture had elapsed. In the vaccine recipients, nucleocapsid antibodies were negative and there was no prior SARS-CoV-2 infection. The sample in question was CD4+ T cells from PBMCs cultured with HCoV-NL63 spike peptides, obtained before COVID-19 vaccination. Source of these receptors: a human donor who received a COVID-19 vaccine.

This clone was recorded a few times. The chain uses TRBV6-5 and TRBJ1-2; D perhaps matches TRBD1 (6 bases). Looked up from germline, CDR1 is MNHEY and CDR2 is SVGAGI. This CDR3 region has 13 residues. Between the trimmed V and J ends, which lost 6 bases and 3 bases, there was a span of 11 bases. CDR3 in amino acids: CASSSQGHYGYTF. Written as DNA, the CDR3 is TGTGCCAGCAGCTCACAGGGACACTATGGCTACACCTTC.

This clone came up a few times. The genes are TRBV9 and TRBJ2-5; 7 nucleotides align to TRBD2. Germline CDR1 reads SGDLS; CDR2 reads YYNGEE. This CDR3 region has 14 residues. V shed 3 bases and J 1 base; nucleotides not matched to a gene: 3. CDR3 bases: TGTGCCAGCAGCGCCGGCGGGGGCCAAGAGACCCAGTACTTC. Residues: CASSAGGGQETQYF. The complete variable domain, with remaining parts taken from reference TRBV9 and TRBJ2-5, reads DSGVTQTPKHLITATGQRVTLRCSPRSGDLSVYWYQQSLDQGLQFLIQYYNGEERAKGNILERFSAQQFPDLHSELNLSSLELGDSALYFCASSAGGGQETQYFGPGTRLLVL.

This sequence joins TRBV21-1 and TRBJ2-2. TRBV21-1 is shown as a pseudogene. The CDR3 runs 14 residues. The chain's CDR3 is CASSNLGCTGELFF. In DNA, the CDR3 is TGTGCCAGCAGCAATTTGGGTTGTACCGGGGAGCTGTTTTTT.

The V and J genes are TRBV10-1 and TRBJ2-1, with a possible D match to TRBD1 (6 bases). CDR1 is WNHNN and CDR2 is SYGVQD in the germline V gene (reference sequence). The V gene lost 2 bases and the J gene lost 6 bases, with 11 bases spanning the gap. CDR3 length equals 14 residues. The CDR3 region has the DNA TGCGCCAGCAGTGAGGGGGGACACCCCAATGAGCAGTTCTTC. It translates to CASSEGGHPNEQFF.

This clone was found once. The V gene is TRBV5-1, the J gene TRBJ1-4, with 7 bases matching TRBD1. The length of the CDR3 is 19 residues. Trimming removed 4 bases from V and 0 bases from J; junction bases left unmatched: 15. CDR1 and CDR2 (germline): SGHRS, YFSETQ. For the CDR3, the DNA is TGCGCCAGCAGCCGAAAGACAGGGCACTCGGACGCAACTAATGAAAAACTGTTTTTT. It translates to CASSRKTGHSDATNEKLFF.

The CDR3 DNA reads TGTGCCAGTAGTGGGGTGGACAGCCTTGCCAATGAGCAGTTCTTC. This translates into CASSGVDSLANEQFF. The chain combines TRBV19 with TRBJ2-1; maybe TRBD1 (6 bases). CDR3 length: 15 residues. Germline assignment: CDR1 LNHDA and CDR2 SQIVND (reference sequence). Trimming left V 5 bases short and J 6 bases short, with 17 bases between.

In DNA form, the CDR3 reads TGTGCCAGCAGCTTGCGGCGGGATAATTCACCCCTCCACTTT. Its protein is CASSLRRDNSPLHF. The gene calls are TRBV5-8 and TRBJ1-6; D is undetermined. V gave up 1 base and J gave up 5 bases, with 7 bases separating them. The CDR3 has 14 amino acids. CDR1 is SGHTS and CDR2 is YDEGEE in the germline V gene.

The chain links TRBV2 to TRBJ1-1, with 7 bases matching TRBD1. V lost 6 bases to trimming and J lost 2 bases; unmatched junction nucleotides: 6. The germline V gene has CDR1 SNHLY and CDR2 FYNNEI. The CDR3 totals 14 residues. The CDR3 nucleotides are TGTGCCAGCAGCCTCAGGGGGGCAAACACTGAAGCTTTCTTT. Translated: CASSLRGANTEAFF.

The table lists this clone with a few counts. The chain links TRBV5-1 to TRBJ2-6, with 7 bases that match TRBD1. There are 17 residues in the CDR3. Per germline, CDR1 SGHRS and CDR2 YFSETQ. The junction had 8 bases not matched to a gene; V was cut back by 5 bases and J by 0 bases. CDR3 loop: CASSRTGQASGANVLTF. CDR3 coding DNA: TGCGCCAGCAGTCGCACCGGACAGGCCTCTGGGGCCAACGTCCTGACTTTC.

The chain uses TRBV30 and TRBJ1-2, with a possible D match to TRBD1 (5 bases). V lost 0 bases to trimming and J lost 3 bases, with 17 bases between them. The CDR3 totals 16 residues. In germline, CDR1 is GTSNPN, CDR2 SVGIG (reference sequence). The CDR3 here is CAWSVQLGVVDYGYTF. CDR3 coding DNA: TGTGCCTGGAGTGTTCAGTTAGGGGTCGTGGACTATGGCTACACCTTC.

The rearrangement joins TRBV18 to TRBJ1-4; D ambiguous. V shed 3 bases and J shed 8 bases, with 16 bases lying between them. This CDR3 is 15 amino acids long. CDR1 and CDR2 (germline): KGHSH, LQKENI. The CDR3 DNA follows: TGTGCCAGCTCACCCGACCGTACCCCTGGGGAAAAACTGTTTTTT. This encodes CASSPDRTPGEKLFF.

V is TRBV12-1 and J is TRBJ2-2. TRBV12-1 corresponds to a pseudogene. CDR3 length: 17 residues. The CDR3 region has the DNA TGTGCCAGCAGCTTTGCGCTTTTAGACGGAAACACCGGGGAGCTGTTTTTT. Encoded protein: CASSFALLDGNTGELFF.

This chain joins TRBV13 and TRBJ1-3; no definite D call. The germline V gene encodes CDR1 PRHDT and CDR2 FYEKMQ (reference sequence). Trimming cost V 8 bases and J 3 bases, with 11 bases left between them. The CDR3 is 13 amino acids. CDR3 residues: CASGRTVGNTIYF. CDR3 in DNA: TGTGCCAGCGGAAGAACAGTTGGAAACACCATATATTTT.

This clone came up a few times. The rearrangement joins TRBV6-1 to TRBJ1-1; D call uncertain. The V and J ends lost 4 bases and 0 bases respectively, with 18 bases between them. The germline gives CDR1 MNHNS, CDR2 SASEGT. The CDR3 covers 17 residues. The DNA for the CDR3 is TGTGCCAGCAGTGTTGACACCAATCTTCTGATGAACACTGAAGCTTTCTTT. As protein: CASSVDTNLLMNTEAFF.

V usage is TRBV6-6 and J usage is TRBJ1-1, with D uncertain. Germline V gene data show CDR1 as MNHNY and CDR2 as SVGAGI (reference sequence). The CDR3 is 15 amino acids. Trimming stripped 5 bases from V and 3 bases from J, with 16 bases between. CDR3 sequence: CASSPFRGIDTEAFF. CDR3 sequence (DNA): TGTGCCAGCAGTCCCTTTAGAGGGATCGACACTGAAGCTTTCTTT.

CDR3 nucleotides: TGTGCCAGCAGCGGTACCGGGACAGGGAACTATGGCTACACCTTC. It yields the protein CASSGTGTGNYGYTF. V and J are TRBV28 and TRBJ1-2, with 9 nucleotides matching TRBD1. CDR1 is MDHEN, CDR2 SYDVKM, per germline. With 6 bases clipped from V and 2 bases from J, the junction kept 7 bases outside the gene matches. This CDR3 region has 15 residues.

The chain has TRBV24-1 and TRBJ1-5, with D possibly matching TRBD1 (6 bases). With 8 bases removed from V and 4 bases from J, the gap between germline ends came to 11 bases. Germline V gene lookup returns CDR1 KGHDR and CDR2 SFDVKD. The CDR3 loop spans 13 amino acids. The CDR3 is CATNRESNQPQHF. CDR3 bases: TGTGCCACCAACAGGGAGTCAAATCAGCCCCAGCATTTT.

This sequence joins TRBV5-1 and TRBJ2-3; the D is unclear. V was trimmed by 4 bases and J by 0 bases, leaving 9 bases between them. The CDR3 is made up of 14 amino acids. Germline assignment: CDR1 SGHRS and CDR2 YFSETQ. CDR3 protein: CASSPGTSTDTQYF. In nucleotides, the CDR3 is TGCGCCAGCAGCCCAGGAACTAGCACAGATACGCAGTATTTT. The complete variable domain, with remaining parts taken from reference TRBV5-1 and TRBJ2-3, reads KAGVTQTPRYLIKTRGQQVTLSCSPISGHRSVSWYQQTPGQGLQFLFEYFSETQRNKGNFPGRFSGRQFSNSRSEMNVSTLELGDSALYLCASSPGTSTDTQYFGPGTRLTVL.

The chain uses TRBV29-1 and TRBJ1-1, with 8 bases matching TRBD1. The J segment lost 1 base and the V segment lost 6 bases, leaving 1 base of the junction unmatched. The V gene's germline CDR1 is SQVTM and CDR2 ANQGSEA. The CDR3 spans 12 residues. CDR3 protein: CSVDRGNTEAFF. The CDR3, as DNA: TGCAGCGTAGACAGGGGGAACACTGAAGCTTTCTTT.

This chain links TRBV5-1 with TRBJ2-5; 8 bases map to TRBD2. Germline values: CDR1 SGHRS, CDR2 YFSETQ. The ends lost 4 bases at V and 5 bases at J; junction bases unmatched: 10. The CDR3 covers 15 residues. The CDR3 DNA is TGCGCCAGCAGCGGCCCCCGGGGGGGCGGGGAGACCCAGTACTTC. Translation gives CASSGPRGGGETQYF. Full variable domain (remainder filled in from reference TRBV5-1 and TRBJ2-5): KAGVTQTPRYLIKTRGQQVTLSCSPISGHRSVSWYQQTPGQGLQFLFEYFSETQRNKGNFPGRFSGRQFSNSRSEMNVSTLELGDSALYLCASSGPRGGGETQYFGPGTRLLVL.

The V gene is TRBV6-6, the J gene TRBJ2-7, with 7 bases aligning to TRBD2. This CDR3 is built from 15 residues. With 6 bases clipped from V and 1 base from J, the junction kept 9 bases outside the gene matches. Per germline, CDR1 MNHNY and CDR2 SVGAGI (reference sequence). This CDR3 is CASSPVREASYEQYV. The CDR3 region has the DNA TGTGCCAGCAGCCCCGTCCGGGAGGCTTCCTACGAGCAGTACGTC.

This clone was seen just once. The chain combines TRBV4-3 with TRBJ1-2; perhaps TRBD1 as D (5 bases). Deletions cut 2 bases from V and 1 base from J, with 11 bases between. The CDR3 contains 15 residues. Germline CDR1 reads LGHNA; CDR2 reads YSLEER. In DNA form, the CDR3 reads TGCGCCAGCAGCCAAATCCGGGACTTTAACTATGGCTACACCTTC. It translates to CASSQIRDFNYGYTF.

The V and J genes are TRBV30 and TRBJ2-2; 7 nucleotides match TRBD2. The CDR3 runs to 16 residues. CDR1 and CDR2 (germline): GTSNPN, SVGIG (reference sequence). The J segment lost 3 bases and the V segment lost 3 bases, leaving 10 bases of the junction unmatched. CDR3 region: CAWRVQGRGDTGELFF. CDR3 coding DNA: TGTGCCTGGAGAGTCCAGGGCCGGGGGGACACCGGGGAGCTGTTTTTT.

The genes are TRBV5-1 and TRBJ2-3; the match to TRBD1 covers 9 bases. CDR3 length equals 15 residues. From germline, CDR1 is SGHRS and CDR2 YFSETQ. V shed 3 bases, J shed 6 bases, and the junction held 8 bases outside the gene matches. The CDR3 nucleotides read TGCGCCAGCAGCTCCCCCGGGACAGGGCCCGATACGCAGTATTTT. Protein sequence: CASSSPGTGPDTQYF. Combining the CDR3 with reference TRBV5-1 and TRBJ2-3 gives the whole variable domain KAGVTQTPRYLIKTRGQQVTLSCSPISGHRSVSWYQQTPGQGLQFLFEYFSETQRNKGNFPGRFSGRQFSNSRSEMNVSTLELGDSALYLCASSSPGTGPDTQYFGPGTRLTVL.

The gene calls are TRBV5-5 and TRBJ1-4; TRBD1 is a possible D gene (6 bases). The CDR3 runs 19 residues. Per germline, CDR1 SGHKS and CDR2 YYEKEE (reference sequence). The germline V and J ends were trimmed by 0 bases and 7 bases, with 25 bases remaining between them. The CDR3 coding sequence is TGTGCCAGCAGCTTGGTTGCCGGACAGCAATTAAGTGTGCGTGAAAAACTGTTTTTT. Its protein is CASSLVAGQQLSVREKLFF.

J is TRBJ1-5 and V is TRBV3-1 (or the pseudogene TRBV3-2), with unresolved D. V gave up 1 base and J gave up 2 bases, with 9 bases separating them. Looked up from germline, CDR1 is LGHDT and CDR2 is YNNKEL (reference sequence). The CDR3 is 15 amino acids. CDR3 nucleotide sequence: TGTGCCAGCAGCCAAGCTAGGACGGGCAATCAGCCCCAGCATTTT. This translates into CASSQARTGNQPQHF.

The CDR3, as DNA: TGTGCCAGCAGCTCGGGACTAGCGGCAAGCACAGATACGCAGTATTTT. Its translation: CASSSGLAASTDTQYF. The V and J genes are TRBV7-3 and TRBJ2-3; TRBD2 matches 11 bases. The length of the CDR3 is 16 residues. CDR1 is SGHTA and CDR2 is FQGTGA in the germline V gene. V lost 4 bases and J lost 0; bases outside the gene matches: 3.